This TCR beta chain was profiled in a study of beta chain features in type 1 diabetes. Study-level findings and limits: Over-representation of high TCR-expressing cells was a possible consequence of cDNA sequencing. Moderate yet significant TCRB CDR3 shortening was seen in Type 1 diabetes patients in all four CD4+ subsets.

Of the isolated RNA, all was reverse transcribed, and so the sequenced material was expressed TCRB transcripts. Here immunoSEQ multiplex PCR was the method, and the copy in TCRdb shows in-frame clones only, minus some. This table holds approximately 250,000 clones, 16% found once. Concerning this clone itself: Its antigen is unidentified.

This CDR3 is 15 amino acids long. Germline V gene lookup returns CDR1 SEHNR and CDR2 FQNEAQ (reference sequence). J lost 2 bases, V lost 6 bases, and 7 bases had no gene match. The sequence was obtained from a man aged 25-40 years with type 1 diabetes. The sequenced sample was naive CD4+ T cells from blood. The chain joins TRBV7-9 to TRBJ2-7, with 10 nucleotides matching TRBD2. CDR3 sequence (DNA): TGTGCCAGCAGTCCTAGCGGGAGAGGTGCCTACGAGCAGTACTTC. Encoded protein: CASSPSGRGAYEQYF.